This T cell receptor (beta chain) originates from a study of cytomegalovirus exposure and HLA in healthy donors. The PCR employed 60 Vbeta primers together with 13 Jbeta primers. Per the original data handling: Unique TCR beta chains totaled some 78 million in a later count, with around 10 million of them shared. Sequencing used immunoSEQ multiplex PCR; TCRdb keeps in-frame clones, though not all of them. The V and J calls and clone size were taken over from that table, and D and trimming were inferred from the DNA. The table shows around 170,000 clones, with over 80% occurring only once. Trimming at V came to 3 bases and at J to 5 bases, leaving 5 bases not matched to a gene. The CDR3 spans 15 residues. Germline-derived CDR1 and CDR2 are LNHDA and SQIVND (reference sequence).

The genes are TRBV19 and TRBJ2-1; 9 nucleotides align to TRBD2. Input material: PBMCs. This sequence originates from a girl under 18 in good health and CMV-seropositive. The CDR3 coding sequence is TGTGCCAGTAGTATTTTGTCTAGCGGGAACAATGAGCAGTTCTTC. Residues: CASSILSSGNNEQFF.